This passage covers 11 T cell receptor delta chains from one sample sequenced in a study of γδ T cells in repeated Plasmodium falciparum infection. Gammadelta T cells were flow-sorted from PBMC into Vgamma9/Vdelta2+ and Vdelta2-negative populations for bulk analysis. TCRdb re-called the multiplex PCR reads through CATT. Counted here are some 100,000 delta-chain clones, under 1.5% occurring once; the ten biggest clones make up about 10%. Sequenced: gamma-delta T cells from blood. The receptors here all came from a pool of human donors (malaria-infected and uninfected, not separated).

This clone was counted only a few times. The rearrangement joins TRAV23/DV6 to TRDJ1, with unresolved D. TCRdb records no J gene; here it was assigned by comparing the DNA to germline. There are 12 residues in the CDR3. Looked up from germline, CDR1 is NTAFDY and CDR2 is IRPDVSE (reference sequence). V gave up 0 bases and J gave up 3 bases, with 6 bases separating them. CDR3 DNA: TGTGCAGCAAGCAATATTGCCGATAAACTCATCTTT. Amino acid sequence: CAASNIADKLIF.

This clone was counted only a few times. TCRdb's protein for this DNA is that of a much larger clone and differs from the translation at residue 13, likely a read error; the protein shown is the DNA translation. This chain links TRDV1 with TRDJ1, with D perhaps TRDD3 (6 bases). Germline V CDR1 and CDR2: TSWWSYY, QGS. This CDR3 has 15 amino acids. DNA of the CDR3: TGTGCTCTTGGGGACTTAGCGGGGATTACCGATAAACCCATCTTT. It translates to CALGDLAGITDKPIF.

This clone was picked up many times. V and J are TRDV2 and TRDJ3, with TRDD3 as a possible D gene (6 bases). Per the germline V gene, CDR1 is GEAIGNYY and CDR2 is EKD. Deletions cut 1 base from V and 0 bases from J, with 9 bases between. The CDR3 has 17 residues. This chain's CDR3 is CACDTTGSSWDTRQMFF. CDR3 coding DNA: TGTGCCTGTGACACTACTGGGTCCTCCTGGGACACCCGACAGATGTTTTTC.

Comments on this clone: A far larger clone lies a single base away; this is likely a read error. Different DNA sequences within this sample yield the same CDR3. The CDR3 DNA sequence: TGTGCCTGTGACACCGTGGGCCTGGGGGATCCTACTGATAAACTCATCTTT. This translates into CACDTVGLGDPTDKLIF. The rearrangement uses TRDV2 and TRDJ1; 9 positions agree with TRDD3. TCRdb gives no J gene; it was assigned here by matching the DNA to germline. The V and J ends lost 0 bases and 5 bases, in that order; junction bases with no gene match: 12. CDR3 size: 17 residues. Germline V gene data show CDR1 as GEAIGNYY and CDR2 as EKD.

This clone was counted ten times or more. A read error is likely here: a far larger clone is one base away. The same CDR3 can be traced to other DNA sequences in this sample. The genes are TRDV1 and TRDJ1, with a tentative D call TRDD2 (5 bases). Germline CDR1 and CDR2: TSWWSYY and QGS. The CDR3 runs 13 residues. The CDR3 DNA reads TGTGCTCTTGGGTCCCCCTTCTCCGATAAGCTCATCTTT. Translation: CALGSPFSDKLIF.

This clone was observed many times. The gene calls are TRDV2 and TRDJ3; 12 bases are a match to TRDD3. Germline CDR1 is GEAIGNYY and CDR2 is EKD. This CDR3 has 22 amino acids. The V segment lost 0 bases and the J segment 0 bases; nucleotides outside the gene matches: 11. This chain's CDR3 is CACDTLKLGDTPNSWDTRQMFF. The CDR3 DNA reads TGTGCCTGTGACACCTTAAAACTGGGGGATACCCCGAACTCCTGGGACACCCGACAGATGTTTTTC.

Remarks on this clone: The TCRdb protein comes from a much larger clone and disagrees with this DNA's translation at residue 14, likely due to a read error; the protein given here is derived from the DNA. No J gene was named, though the V gene is TRDV1; TRDD3, the D gene given by the table, was not confirmed from the DNA. CDR3 length equals 20 residues. CDR1 and CDR2 (germline): TSWWSYY, QGS. CDR3 bases: TGTGCTCTTGGGGAACAGGCCTACGTCTATCCCTGGGGGGTAGCCGACAAACCCATCTTT. Translating gives CALGEQAYVYPWGVADKPIF.

With respect to this clone: The TCRdb protein comes from a much larger clone and disagrees with this DNA's translation at residue 3, likely due to a read error; the protein given here is derived from the DNA. The CDR3 DNA is TGTGCCCGTGACGGGGGCCTTCCTACTCTTCGGGGCCCATGGTCCACCGATAAACTCATCTTT. This encodes CARDGGLPTLRGPWSTDKLIF. The rearrangement links TRDV2 to TRDJ1, with 9 bases that match TRDD2. The J gene, absent from TCRdb, was called here by matching the DNA to germline. Per the germline V gene, CDR1 is GEAIGNYY and CDR2 is EKD. This CDR3 has 21 residues.

The sample holds a few counts of this clone. The protein recorded in TCRdb matches a much larger clone and deviates from this DNA's translation at residue 3, suggesting a read error; the protein here is obtained by translating the DNA. The V and J genes are TRDV2 and TRDJ1, with TRDD3 matching 7 bases. The CDR3 length is 14 residues. Looked up from germline, CDR1 is GEAIGNYY and CDR2 is EKD. CDR3 residues: CAWDRGGSTDKLIF. The CDR3 DNA is TGTGCCTGGGACAGAGGGGGATCCACCGATAAACTCATCTTT.

This clone was counted between two and nine times. TCRdb's protein for this DNA is that of a much larger clone and differs from the translation at residue 6, likely a read error; the protein shown is the DNA translation. The V and J genes are TRDV1 and TRDJ1; a weak D match, TRDD3 (5 bases). Germline matching of the DNA provided the J gene here, since TCRdb leaves it blank. Per germline, CDR1 TSWWSYY and CDR2 QGS. This CDR3 region has 16 residues. The germline V and J ends were trimmed by 1 base and 3 bases, with 15 bases remaining between them. The DNA for the CDR3 is TGTGCTCTTGGGGAACCTCTGCAACCGGGGGCCGATAAACTCATCTTT. Encoded protein: CALGEPLQPGADKLIF.

By frequency in the sample, this clone is medium-sized. The same CDR3 can be traced to other DNA sequences in this sample. The rearrangement uses TRDV2 and TRDJ1, with 12 bases identical to TRDD3. Per germline, CDR1 GEAIGNYY and CDR2 EKD. CDR3 length equals 18 residues. The V segment lost 3 bases and the J segment 5 bases; nucleotides outside the gene matches: 15. This CDR3 is CACDLLNSPGGYEDKLIF. CDR3 bases: TGTGCCTGTGACCTCTTAAATTCTCCTGGGGGATACGAAGATAAACTCATCTTT.